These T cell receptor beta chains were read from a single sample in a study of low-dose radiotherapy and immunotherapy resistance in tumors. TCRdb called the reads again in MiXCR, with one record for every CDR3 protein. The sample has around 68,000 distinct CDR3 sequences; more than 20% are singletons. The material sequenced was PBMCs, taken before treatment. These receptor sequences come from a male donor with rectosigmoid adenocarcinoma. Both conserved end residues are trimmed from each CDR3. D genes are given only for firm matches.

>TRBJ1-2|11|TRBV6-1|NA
ASTNDRTAGYT
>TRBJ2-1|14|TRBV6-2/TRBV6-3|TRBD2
ASSSGTSRSYNEQF
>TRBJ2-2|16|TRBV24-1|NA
ATSDSTRARRNTGELF
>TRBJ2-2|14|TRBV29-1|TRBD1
SVGGTGGTNTGELF
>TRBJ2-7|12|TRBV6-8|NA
ASSSRQIQYEQY
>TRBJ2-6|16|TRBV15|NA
ATSRLTGAGTGANVLT
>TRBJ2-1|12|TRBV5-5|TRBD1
ASSSGQGANEQF
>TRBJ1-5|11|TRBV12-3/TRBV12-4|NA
ASSYQSNQPQH
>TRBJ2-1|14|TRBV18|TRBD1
ASSLSGTGGPNEQF
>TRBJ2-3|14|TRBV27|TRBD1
ASRGSVTGETDTQY
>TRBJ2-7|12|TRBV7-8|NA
ASSLAYSLYEQY
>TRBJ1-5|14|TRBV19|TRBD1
ASSIYVGTVGQPQH
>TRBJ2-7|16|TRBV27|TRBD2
ASSLGFVGTSGRNEQY
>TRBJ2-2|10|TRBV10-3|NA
AIRQNTGELF
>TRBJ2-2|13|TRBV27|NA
ASSFYQGKAGELF
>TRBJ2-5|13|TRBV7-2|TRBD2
ASSFLAGRQETQY
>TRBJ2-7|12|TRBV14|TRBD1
ASPRGQVSAEQY
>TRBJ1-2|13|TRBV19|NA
ASSIPAGANYGYT
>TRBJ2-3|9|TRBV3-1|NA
ASSQEDTQY
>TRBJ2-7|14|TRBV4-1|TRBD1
ASSPSGTGVSYEQY
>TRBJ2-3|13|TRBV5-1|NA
ASSLVQGSTDTQY
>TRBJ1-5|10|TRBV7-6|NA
ASSLLDQPQH
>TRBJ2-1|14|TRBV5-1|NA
ASSSPPGSSYNEQF
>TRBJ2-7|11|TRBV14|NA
ASSQDPGYEQY
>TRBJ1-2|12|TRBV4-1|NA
ASSQEEGFSGYT
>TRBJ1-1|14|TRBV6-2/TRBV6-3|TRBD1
ASSYVVGQGYTEAF
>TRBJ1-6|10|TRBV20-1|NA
SASPDNGPLH
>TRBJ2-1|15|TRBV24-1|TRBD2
ATSDPGLAGGGNEQF
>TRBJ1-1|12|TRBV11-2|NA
ASSTPTIRAEAF
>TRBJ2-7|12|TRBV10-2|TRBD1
ASSPGTGVKEQY
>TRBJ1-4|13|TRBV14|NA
ASSRNGRTNEKLF
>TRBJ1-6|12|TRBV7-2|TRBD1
ASSGQGVASPLH